The 24 T cell receptor beta chains given below trace back to one sample, sequenced in a study of regulatory T cells in long-lasting Graves disease. Investigators prepared the TCR beta libraries by applying iRepertoire HTBI primers and Arm-PCR of CDR3 regions. TCRdb re-called the multiplex PCR reads with MiXCR, one entry per CDR3 protein. The repertoire includes roughly 420,000 distinct CDR3 sequences, about 15% of them detected once, and more than 15% sits in the top ten. Described time point: newly diagnosed GD, antithyroid drugs for less than 3 months. From PBMCs, RNA was extracted and then used to make the TCR library. The sample was also linked to a second study, of T cells in Graves' hyperthyroidism and ophthalmopathy.

Sample: peripheral blood mononuclear cells (PBMCs), taken at new diagnosis, from a patient treated with antithyroid drugs. The receptor set was obtained from a woman in her forties or fifties with Graves disease.

This clonotype has a count of ten or more. V usage is TRBV7-9 and J usage is TRBJ1-5; D is undetermined. The length of the CDR3 is 12 residues. Per the germline V gene, CDR1 is SEHNR and CDR2 is FQNEAQ (reference sequence). V lost 10 bases to trimming and J lost 6 bases, with 13 bases between them. The CDR3 nucleotides are TGTGCCACCTCACTGGGCGGTCAGCCCCAGCATTTT. Translated, it gives CATSLGGQPQHF.

The V and J genes are TRBV4-1 and TRBJ2-1; 7 nucleotides match TRBD2. The CDR3 length is 19 residues. CDR1 is MGHRA, CDR2 YSYEKL, per germline. Trimming at V came to 0 bases and at J to 4 bases, leaving 15 bases not matched to a gene. CDR3 region: CASSQEGELGGGQYNEQFF. CDR3 nucleotides: TGCGCCAGCAGCCAAGAGGGAGAGTTGGGGGGAGGGCAATACAATGAGCAGTTCTTC.

The chain carries TRBV5-6 and TRBJ2-4; D is undetermined. Germline-derived CDR1 and CDR2 are SGHDT and YYEEEE. The V and J ends lost 1 base and 0 bases respectively, with 11 bases between them. This CDR3 is 16 amino acids long. The CDR3 DNA sequence: TGTGCCAGCAGCTTGCGGGTACTACTAGCCAAAAACATTCAGTACTTC. It translates to CASSLRVLLAKNIQYF.

The V call is TRBV7-9, the J call TRBJ1-5; the D gene is possibly TRBD1 (5 bases). Trimming removed 3 bases from V and 6 bases from J, with 12 bases in between. The CDR3 extends over 14 amino acids. The germline V gene has CDR1 SEHNR and CDR2 FQNEAQ (reference sequence). DNA of the CDR3: TGTGCCAGCAGCTTGGAGGGGTATCGTCAGCCCCAGCATTTT. This gives the protein CASSLEGYRQPQHF.

The DNA of the CDR3 is TGCGCCAGCAGCTTGACTTTGACTTCACCCCTCCACTTT. This translates into CASSLTLTSPLHF. V usage is TRBV5-1 and J usage is TRBJ1-6; D is uncertain. V shed 1 base and J shed 9 bases, with 8 bases lying between them. The CDR3 totals 13 residues. Germline V gene sequence: CDR1 SGHRS, CDR2 YFSETQ.

This clonotype has a count of ten or more. This chain uses TRBV28 with TRBJ2-5; a weak D match, TRBD2 (6 bases). CDR3 length equals 15 residues. Per the germline V gene, CDR1 is MDHEN and CDR2 is SYDVKM. The V gene lost 5 bases and the J gene lost 1 base, with 14 bases spanning the gap. The CDR3 spells CASSEIADLQETQYF. In DNA form, the CDR3 reads TGTGCCAGCAGTGAAATAGCGGACCTCCAAGAGACCCAGTACTTC. Full variable domain (remainder filled in from reference TRBV28 and TRBJ2-5): DVKVTQSSRYLVKRTGEKVFLECVQDMDHENMFWYRQDPGLGLRLIYFSYDVKMKEKGDIPEGYSVSREKKERFSLILESASTNQTSMYLCASSEIADLQETQYFGPGTRLLVL.

Notes on this clonotype: This may arise from a read error, as a much more abundant clone is one base away. CDR3 nucleotide sequence: TGTGCCAGCAAACGGGACCTTTGGTCGACCTCTGGGGCCAACGTCCTGACTTTC. Encoded protein: CASKRDLWSTSGANVLTF. The chain employs TRBV2 and TRBJ2-6; D is possibly TRBD1 or TRBD2 (5 bases each). Trimming left V 7 bases short and J 0 bases short, with 19 bases between. The CDR3 has 18 residues. Looked up from germline, CDR1 is SNHLY and CDR2 is FYNNEI.

A remark on this clonotype: This could be a read error, since a much larger clone is one nucleotide away. This chain connects TRBV12-3 or TRBV12-4 to TRBJ2-6; the D gene is possibly TRBD1 (5 bases). CDR3 length: 14 amino acids. The CDR3 sequence: CASCLGPGANVLAF. CDR3 sequence (DNA): TGTGCCAGCTGCCTTGGGCCTGGGGCCAACGTCCTGGCTTTC.

This clonotype has a count of ten or more. The chain employs TRBV28 and TRBJ2-6, with D possibly being TRBD2 (5 bases). The CDR3 consists of 18 residues. The germline gives CDR1 MDHEN, CDR2 SYDVKM. Trimming shortened V by 5 bases and J by 4 bases, and 21 bases separated the two germline ends. The CDR3 reads CASSPDYPNKVGANVLTF. The CDR3 DNA follows: TGTGCCAGCAGTCCCGACTACCCCAATAAGGTCGGGGCCAACGTCCTGACTTTC.

There are many counts of this clonotype. V usage is TRBV6-2 or TRBV6-3 and J usage is TRBJ2-1, with 9 positions matching TRBD1. CDR1 and CDR2 (germline): MNHEY, SVGEGT. CDR3 length: 14 residues. With V trimmed by 6 bases and J by 6 bases, 6 bases remained unmatched. CDR3 sequence reads: CASRLDRGFNEQFF. Here the CDR3 DNA reads TGTGCCAGCAGGTTGGACAGGGGCTTCAATGAGCAGTTCTTC.

There are a few counts of this clonotype. CDR3 sequence (DNA): TGTGCCAGCAGCTTTCCATCCGGGACAGGGTGGGTTTGGACTGAAGCTTTCTTT. The encoded protein is CASSFPSGTGWVWTEAFF. This sequence joins TRBV7-9 and TRBJ1-1; 9 nucleotides agree with TRBD1. V gave up 3 bases and J gave up 5 bases; unmatched junction bases: 16. This CDR3 is built from 18 residues. Germline values: CDR1 SEHNR, CDR2 FQNEAQ (reference sequence).

This clonotype has a count of ten or more. V usage is TRBV9 and J usage is TRBJ1-6; D may be TRBD1 (5 bases). This CDR3 comprises 15 residues. The V and J ends lost 3 bases and 7 bases respectively, with 14 bases between them. Germline V gene sequence: CDR1 SGDLS, CDR2 YYNGEE. CDR3 sequence (DNA): TGTGCCAGCAGCGAGCAGGGACTTCGGAATTCACCCCTCCACTTT. Translating gives CASSEQGLRNSPLHF.

The chain joins TRBV13 to TRBJ2-2; 8 nucleotides agree with TRBD1. Trimming cost V 0 bases and J 4 bases; bases outside gene matches: 7. This CDR3 has 17 residues. Looked up from germline, CDR1 is PRHDT and CDR2 is FYEKMQ (reference sequence). The CDR3 DNA follows: TGTGCCAGCAGCTTAGGGGCAGCAGGGGGCGGCACCGGGGAGCTGTTTTTT. As protein: CASSLGAAGGGTGELFF.

At least ten counts were recorded for this clonotype. The chain is built from TRBV27 and TRBJ1-1; maybe TRBD1 (5 bases). Trimming took 3 bases from V and 4 from J, leaving 15 bases between them. This CDR3 is built from 15 residues. The germline gives CDR1 MNHEY, CDR2 SMNVEV (reference sequence). CDR3 residues: CASSFGPREVTEAFF. For the CDR3, the DNA is TGTGCCAGCAGTTTCGGTCCCAGGGAGGTCACTGAAGCTTTCTTT.

The chain has TRBV5-1 and TRBJ2-7, with D unclear. From germline, CDR1 is SGHRS and CDR2 YFSETQ. Trimming took 1 base from V and 4 from J, leaving 18 bases between them. This CDR3 comprises 16 residues. The CDR3 reads CASSLFTDPKVYEQYF. The CDR3 DNA sequence: TGCGCCAGCAGCTTGTTTACAGACCCAAAAGTTTACGAGCAGTACTTC.

The gene calls are TRBV7-9 and TRBJ2-7; 9 positions agree with TRBD2. V trimming: 1 base; J trimming: 5 bases; junction bases outside the gene matches: 3. CDR1 is SEHNR and CDR2 is FQNEAQ in the germline V gene (reference sequence). The CDR3 is 14 amino acids. The CDR3 sequence is CASSLGSGSHEQYF. CDR3 nucleotide sequence: TGTGCCAGCAGCTTAGGTAGCGGGAGTCACGAGCAGTACTTC.

This clonotype was picked up many times. The chain couples TRBV12-3 or TRBV12-4 to TRBJ2-7; D remains ambiguous. The CDR3 is 14 residues long. V lost 6 bases and J lost 2, with 14 bases in between. In nucleotides, the CDR3 is TGTGCCAGCAGCCCCGGAAGGGCACCCTACGAGCAGTACTTC. It specifies CASSPGRAPYEQYF.

This rearrangement joins TRBV5-6 to TRBJ1-1; D ambiguous. CDR1 is SGHDT and CDR2 is YYEEEE in the germline V gene. V was pared by 7 bases and J by 3 bases, with 16 bases between. There are 14 residues in the CDR3. The CDR3 DNA reads as TGTGCCAGCCGGTCGTCGGGCGCGGACACTGAAGCTTTCTTT. This encodes CASRSSGADTEAFF. Variable domain in full (rest from reference TRBV5-6 and TRBJ1-1): DAGVTQSPTHLIKTRGQQVTLRCSPKSGHDTVSWYQQALGQGPQFIFQYYEEEERQRGNFPDRFSGHQFPNYSSELNVNALLLGDSALYLCASRSSGADTEAFFGQGTRLTVV.

Many counts were recorded for this clonotype. This chain links TRBV30 with TRBJ2-1, with D tentatively TRBD2 (7 bases). Germline V gives CDR1 GTSNPN, CDR2 SVGIG (reference sequence). This CDR3 is built from 12 residues. V lost 2 bases and J 11 bases, leaving 13 bases between the germline ends. CDR3 bases: TGTGCCTGGAGTATGGGGAGGGGGAAGCAGTTCTTC. Protein sequence: CAWSMGRGKQFF. Together with reference TRBV30 and TRBJ2-1, the CDR3 gives the full variable domain: SQTIHQWPATLVQPVGSPLSLECTVEGTSNPNLYWYRQAAGRGLQLLFYSVGIGQISSEVPQNLSASRPQDRQFILSSKKLLLSDSGFYLCAWSMGRGKQFFGPGTRLTVL.

The chain links TRBV4-1 to TRBJ2-3; D call uncertain. This CDR3 contains 15 residues. Germline values: CDR1 MGHRA, CDR2 YSYEKL. V dropped 5 bases and J dropped 3 bases, with 15 bases sitting between them. The CDR3: CASSVGSQETDTQYF. For the CDR3, the DNA is TGCGCCAGCAGCGTGGGATCTCAAGAGACAGATACGCAGTATTTT.

This clonotype was seen ten or more times. V usage is TRBV7-8 and J usage is TRBJ2-1, with D hard to call. The germline V gene encodes CDR1 SGHVS and CDR2 FQNEAQ. The CDR3 is made up of 19 amino acids. V dropped 5 bases and J dropped 0 bases, with 23 bases sitting between them. CDR3: CASSPPLPESISSYNEQFF. The CDR3 DNA follows: TGTGCCAGCAGCCCTCCCTTACCTGAGAGTATTAGCTCCTACAATGAGCAGTTCTTC.

This clonotype was counted at least ten times. This sequence joins TRBV7-6 and TRBJ2-3; TRBD2 matches at 7 bases. J gave up 0 bases and V 5 bases, and 5 bases lay outside the gene matches. Germline CDR1 reads SGHVS; CDR2 reads FNYEAQ. The CDR3 sequence is 15 residues long. The DNA of the CDR3 is TGTGCCAGCAGCCTGACTAGCAGCAGCACAGATACGCAGTATTTT. This sequence encodes CASSLTSSSTDTQYF.

This clonotype was picked up many times. The DNA of the CDR3 is TGCAGCGTTGAAGATCGGGGCAGGCTGAACACCGGGGAGCTGTTTTTT. This codes for CSVEDRGRLNTGELFF. V gene TRBV29-1 combines with J gene TRBJ2-2; D might be TRBD1 or TRBD2, each matching 5 bases. Trimming removed 0 bases from V and 1 base from J, with 12 bases in between. This CDR3 contains 16 residues. In germline, CDR1 is SQVTM, CDR2 ANQGSEA.

There are many counts of this clonotype. The V gene is TRBV12-3 or TRBV12-4, the J gene TRBJ2-7, with unresolved D. V gave up 2 bases and J gave up 3 bases, with 8 bases separating them. The CDR3 runs to 13 residues. In nucleotides, the CDR3 is TGTGCCAGCAGTTTAAACGCCCTCTACGAGCAGTACTTC. It encodes CASSLNALYEQYF.